Below, 24 T cell receptor beta chains from the same sample are listed, as sequenced in a study of CD8+ T cells in alopecia areata. Treatment here: oral pan-JAK inhibitor, 5-10 mg twice daily. cDNA prepared by RNA extraction and subsequent reverse transcription served as the template for sequencing. This table comes from immunoSEQ multiplex PCR, and its TCRdb copy is limited to in-frame clones, with some not included. In the table there are hundreds of thousands of clones, around two fifths of which are singletons. Sequencing was performed on CD4+ T cells sorted from blood, taken at approximately week 30, from a patient treated with tofacitinib. These receptors originate from a human donor with alopecia areata.

The genes are TRBV29-1 and TRBJ2-3, with D perhaps TRBD2 (6 bases). CDR1 is SQVTM and CDR2 is ANQGSEA in the germline V gene. This CDR3 spans 14 amino acids. V dropped 7 bases and J dropped 2 bases, with 16 bases sitting between them. The CDR3: CSADSGRHTDTQYF. CDR3 in DNA: TGCAGCGCCGATAGTGGGAGGCACACAGATACGCAGTATTTT.

The genes are TRBV4-2 and TRBJ2-3; 10 bases align to TRBD2. Unmatched junction bases numbered 3, after V lost 2 bases and J lost 1 base. From germline, CDR1 is LGHNA and CDR2 YNFKEQ. The CDR3 is made up of 16 amino acids. In DNA form, the CDR3 reads TGTGCCAGCAGCCAACCTAGCGGGGGTGGCACAGATACGCAGTATTTT. This sequence encodes CASSQPSGGGTDTQYF.

A few counts support this clone. The chain employs TRBV11-2 and TRBJ1-2; D call uncertain. This CDR3 spans 14 amino acids. V lost 0 bases and J 10 bases, leaving 15 bases between the germline ends. CDR1 is SGHAT and CDR2 is FQNNGV in the germline V gene. The CDR3 bases are TGTGCCAGCAGCTTAGATCGACCTCCCCATAACTACACCTTC. The encoded protein is CASSLDRPPHNYTF.

The V call is TRBV7-6, the J call TRBJ1-2, with TRBD1 matching 8 bases. The CDR3 length is 16 residues. Germline-derived CDR1 and CDR2 are SGHVS and FNYEAQ. Losses at the gene ends were 0 bases for V and 4 bases for J; bases not matched to a gene: 7. The CDR3 bases are TGTGCCAGCAGCTTAGCCCCAGGACAGGGAGGCTATGGCTACACCTTC. Encoded protein: CASSLAPGQGGYGYTF.

This clone was counted only a few times. This rearrangement joins TRBV19 to TRBJ1-1; D call uncertain. V gave up 6 bases and J gave up 1 base, with 12 bases separating them. The CDR3 spans 14 residues. CDR1 and CDR2 from the germline V gene are LNHDA and SQIVND (reference sequence). Here the CDR3 reads CASRPLAKNTEAFF. DNA for the CDR3: TGTGCCAGTAGACCCCTAGCAAAGAACACTGAAGCTTTCTTT. Drawing the rest from reference TRBV19 and TRBJ1-1, the complete variable domain is DGGITQSPKYLFRKEGQNVTLSCEQNLNHDAMYWYRQDPGQGLRLIYYSQIVNDFQKGDIAEGYSVSREKKESFPLTVTSAQKNPTAFYLCASRPLAKNTEAFFGQGTRLTVV.

J is TRBJ2-5 and V is TRBV10-3, with TRBD2 matching 9 bases. The J segment lost 4 bases and the V segment lost 3 bases, leaving 6 bases of the junction unmatched. Germline V gives CDR1 ENHRY, CDR2 SYGVKD. The CDR3 covers 15 residues. CDR3 nucleotide sequence: TGTGCCATCAGTGACGGAGCGGGAGGAAGAGAGACCCAGTACTTC. Translating gives CAISDGAGGRETQYF.

The chain is built from TRBV9 and TRBJ2-1, with 9 nucleotides matching TRBD1. There are 16 residues in the CDR3. Germline loops: CDR1 SGDLS, CDR2 YYNGEE. V was pared by 6 bases and J by 3 bases, with 10 bases of the junction left unmatched. For the CDR3, the DNA is TGTGCCAGCACCAAAATCCGACAGGGGGGCTACAATGAGCAGTTCTTC. It codes for CASTKIRQGGYNEQFF.

The rearrangement links TRBV7-8 to TRBJ2-3; D unresolved. The CDR3 has 13 amino acids. Trimming left V 0 bases short and J 6 bases short, with 7 bases between. CDR1 SGHVS and CDR2 FQNEAQ come from the germline V gene. The DNA for the CDR3 is TGTGCCAGCAGCTTAGCGGGGTCGGATACGCAGTATTTT. This gives the protein CASSLAGSDTQYF.

The chain uses TRBV7-2 and TRBJ2-7, with D perhaps TRBD2 (6 bases). The CDR3 has 16 residues. CDR1 and CDR2 from the germline V gene are SGHTA and FQGNSA. Trimming took 0 bases from V and 2 from J, leaving 14 bases between them. CDR3 coding DNA: TGTGCCAGCAGCTTAGCGGCGGGGTCATCCCCCTACGAGCAGTACTTC. This translates into CASSLAAGSSPYEQYF.

The genes are TRBV7-2 and TRBJ2-5; 11 positions agree with TRBD2. Trimming at V came to 5 bases and at J to 5 bases, leaving 4 bases not matched to a gene. CDR1 is SGHTA, CDR2 FQGNSA, per germline. The CDR3 runs 14 residues. The CDR3 sequence is CASSPPSGRETQYF. The CDR3 nucleotides are TGTGCCAGCAGCCCCCCTAGCGGGAGGGAGACCCAGTACTTC.

V and J are TRBV23-1 and TRBJ2-7, with D possibly being TRBD2 (5 bases). TRBV23-1 is identified as an open reading frame with a role that is uncertain. The CDR3 consists of 19 residues. Trimming left V 4 bases short and J 3 bases short, with 28 bases between. The CDR3 sequence is CASSPPTSPGGPPLYEQYF. In nucleotides, the CDR3 is TGCGCCAGCAGTCCCCCAACCTCCCCAGGCGGGCCTCCCCTCTACGAGCAGTACTTC.

CDR3 protein: CASSPPGLAGVGETQYF. For the CDR3, the DNA is TGTGCCAGCAGCCCTCCGGGACTAGCGGGAGTGGGTGAGACCCAGTACTTC. The chain joins TRBV9 to TRBJ2-5; TRBD2 matches at 14 bases. The CDR3 has 17 residues. Trimming removed 4 bases from V and 5 bases from J; junction bases left unmatched: 10. Germline CDR1 SGDLS, CDR2 YYNGEE.

The rearrangement uses TRBV28 and TRBJ1-5; no firm D call. The CDR3 has 13 amino acids. Per germline, CDR1 MDHEN and CDR2 SYDVKM. V was trimmed by 7 bases and J by 6 bases, leaving 13 bases between them. CDR3 bases: TGTGCCAGCAAAGAACGAGGTTTTCAGCCCCAGCATTTT. It encodes CASKERGFQPQHF.

This clone was found a few times. V is TRBV2 and J is TRBJ2-5; TRBD1 aligns across 7 bases. The CDR3 spans 13 residues. Germline V gene lookup returns CDR1 SNHLY and CDR2 FYNNEI. The V and J ends lost 5 bases and 5 bases, in that order; junction bases with no gene match: 5. Written as DNA, the CDR3 is TGTGCCAGCAGTTCCGACAGGGCCGAGACCCAGTACTTC. It is translated as CASSSDRAETQYF.

This sequence joins TRBV6-5 and TRBJ2-7; possibly TRBD2 for D (6 bases). CDR3 length: 16 amino acids. V gave up 0 bases and J gave up 0 bases, with 12 bases separating them. The germline CDR1 and CDR2 sequences are MNHEY and SVGAGI. CDR3 bases: TGTGCCAGCAGTTACTCGCGGGGACCGAGCTCCTACGAGCAGTACTTC. Protein: CASSYSRGPSSYEQYF.

The chain carries TRBV5-1 and TRBJ2-3; D perhaps matches TRBD1 (6 bases). Trimming removed 2 bases from V and 4 bases from J, with 17 bases in between. Germline values: CDR1 SGHRS, CDR2 YFSETQ. This CDR3 has 16 amino acids. The CDR3 sequence: CASSLNPGVEADTQYF. CDR3 DNA: TGCGCCAGCAGCTTAAACCCAGGGGTAGAGGCAGATACGCAGTATTTT.

The gene calls are TRBV14 and TRBJ2-7; D ambiguous. V lost 0 bases to trimming and J lost 4 bases, with 13 bases between them. The germline CDR1 and CDR2 sequences are SGHDN and FVKESK. The CDR3 is 15 amino acids. In DNA form, the CDR3 reads TGTGCCAGCAGCCAAGACAGGCGGCAAAATTACGAGCAGTACTTC. Translation gives CASSQDRRQNYEQYF. The full variable domain, in which reference TRBV14 and TRBJ2-7 provide the parts outside the CDR3, is EAGVTQFPSHSVIEKGQTVTLRCDPISGHDNLYWYRRVMGKEIKFLLHFVKESKQDESGMPNNRFLAERTGGTYSTLKVQPAELEDSGVYFCASSQDRRQNYEQYFGPGTRLTVT.

The CDR3 region is CAWGSVYEQYF. DNA of the CDR3: TGTGCCTGGGGGAGTGTGTACGAGCAGTACTTC. The chain carries TRBV30 and TRBJ2-7; TRBD2 is a possible D gene (5 bases). Trimming removed 5 bases at V and 4 bases at J, with 9 bases between. This CDR3 contains 11 residues. CDR1 is GTSNPN, CDR2 SVGIG, per germline (reference sequence).

This clone has a handful of counts. The rearrangement joins TRBV5-1 to TRBJ2-3, with D unclear. Germline V lookup: CDR1 SGHRS, CDR2 YFSETQ. The CDR3 consists of 15 residues. Trimming removed 0 bases at V and 1 base at J, with 9 bases between. The CDR3: CASSLEGLGTDTQYF. CDR3 bases: TGCGCCAGCAGCTTGGAAGGGCTAGGCACAGATACGCAGTATTTT.

V gene TRBV29-1 combines with J gene TRBJ2-2; a possible D gene is TRBD1 (6 bases). CDR1 SQVTM and CDR2 ANQGSEA come from the germline V gene. This CDR3 is built from 14 residues. Trimming shortened V by 4 bases and J by 4 bases, and 13 bases separated the two germline ends. Here the CDR3 reads CSVAHRVGTGELFF. Here the CDR3 DNA reads TGCAGCGTTGCGCACAGGGTAGGCACCGGGGAGCTGTTTTTT.

This clone was seen a few times. This chain connects TRBV5-8 to TRBJ2-1, with D perhaps matching TRBD2 (5 bases). Germline CDR1 reads SGHTS; CDR2 reads YDEGEE. Deletions cut 8 bases from V and 0 bases from J, with 15 bases between. The CDR3 loop spans 15 amino acids. For the CDR3, the DNA is TGTGCCAGTCTCACGGGAAGGAGCTCCTACAATGAGCAGTTCTTC. This translates into CASLTGRSSYNEQFF.

This clone has just a few counts. The chain joins TRBV18 to TRBJ2-1; 13 nucleotides line up with TRBD2. This CDR3 region has 16 residues. With V trimmed by 5 bases and J by 8 bases, 9 bases remained unmatched. Germline values: CDR1 KGHSH, CDR2 LQKENI. This chain's CDR3 is CASSTTSGRAFDEQFF. CDR3 coding DNA: TGTGCCAGCTCAACTACTAGCGGGAGGGCCTTCGATGAGCAGTTCTTC. Full variable domain (missing parts from reference TRBV18 and TRBJ2-1): NAGVMQNPRHLVRRRGQEARLRCSPMKGHSHVYWYRQLPEEGLKFMVYLQKENIIDESGMPKERFSAEFPKEGPSILRIQQVVRGDSAAYFCASSTTSGRAFDEQFFGPGTRLTVL.

Only a few counts were recorded for this clone. The V gene is TRBV5-1, the J gene TRBJ2-6; D call uncertain. The CDR3 is 15 residues long. Per the germline V gene, CDR1 is SGHRS and CDR2 is YFSETQ. V lost 5 bases to trimming and J lost 0 bases, with 9 bases between them. CDR3 DNA: TGCGCCAGCAGATCCCTTAACTCTGGGGCCAACGTCCTGACTTTC. Residues: CASRSLNSGANVLTF.

The rearrangement joins TRBV29-1 to TRBJ1-1; D is uncertain. From germline, CDR1 is SQVTM and CDR2 ANQGSEA. CDR3 length: 12 residues. V was clipped by 1 base and J by 7 bases, with 10 bases between them. CDR3 protein: CSVEGLVNEAFF. The CDR3 nucleotides are TGCAGCGTTGAAGGGCTAGTAAATGAAGCTTTCTTT.